The T cell receptor beta chain under discussion was sequenced for a study of siplizumab effects on memory and regulatory T cells. For every sample, about 10^5 TCR templates were assayed. Profiling relied on immunoSEQ multiplex PCR, and the TCRdb table lists in-frame clones only, not all of them. The table lists 75,000 to 100,000 clones, around 94% of them singletons. The ends lost 3 bases at V and 7 bases at J; junction bases unmatched: 9. The germline CDR1 and CDR2 sequences are SGHTS and YDEGEE. This CDR3 contains 15 residues. This sequence joins TRBV5-8 and TRBJ1-5, with 8 bases fitting TRBD1. The sequenced material came from non-Treg CD4+ T cells sorted from blood. This receptor was obtained from a human donor in good health. The CDR3 loop is CASSYRGALLQPQHF. In DNA form, the CDR3 reads TGTGCCAGCAGCTACAGGGGGGCGTTGCTCCAGCCCCAGCATTTT.